These T cell receptor beta chains were read from a single sample in a study of identical twins. TCRdb reanalysed the 5' RACE reads using MiXCR and keeps one entry per CDR3 protein. This table holds more than 250,000 distinct CDR3 sequences, more than 6.5% found once. These records were also assigned to another study, of yellow fever vaccine responses in identical twins.

The sample was memory (CD45RO+) T cells sorted from blood. Receptor source: a woman aged 18-29 years in good health. CDR3s include the opening cysteine and the closing phenylalanine or tryptophan. A D gene is named only where the DNA matches it firmly. For some rows the clone size is stated as once, few or many, or as a class when expanded; others skip it.

abundance	v_gene	d_gene	j_gene	CDR3aa	CDR3nt
few	TRBV5-1	NA	TRBJ1-1	CASSLGPRDTEAFF	TGCGCCAGCAGCTTGGGACCCAGGGACACTGAAGCTTTCTTT
NA	TRBV25-1	NA	TRBJ1-1	CASTKNTEAFF	TGTGCCAGCACCAAGAACACTGAAGCTTTCTTT
few	TRBV20-1	NA	TRBJ2-3	CSARDSRVAGTDTQYF	TGCAGTGCTAGAGATTCAAGAGTTGCTGGCACAGATACGCAGTATTTT
few	TRBV20-1	NA	TRBJ1-1	CSAQPGGYEAFF	TGCAGTGCTCAACCGGGGGGATACGAAGCTTTCTTT
NA	TRBV28	TRBD2	TRBJ2-7	CASSPRTSVYYEQYF	TGTGCCAGCAGTCCGCGGACTAGCGTATACTACGAGCAGTACTTC
few	TRBV3-1	NA	TRBJ2-5	CASSQGTGGWKTQYF	TGTGCCAGCAGCCAAGGGACCGGGGGTTGGAAGACCCAGTACTTC
many	TRBV4-1	NA	TRBJ1-4	CASSQDWGASTNEKLFF	TGCGCCAGCAGCCAAGATTGGGGGGCTAGTACTAATGAAAAACTGTTTTTT
few	TRBV5-1	TRBD1	TRBJ2-1	CASSSRVGQAEQFF	TGCGCCAGCAGCTCTCGGGTGGGACAGGCCGAGCAGTTCTTC
many	TRBV20-1	NA	TRBJ2-3	CSASVIAVASTDTQYF	TGCAGTGCTAGTGTGATAGCGGTTGCTAGCACAGATACGCAGTATTTT
many	TRBV27	NA	TRBJ1-1	CASSSRTLNTEAFF	TGTGCCAGCAGTTCCCGGACGTTGAACACTGAAGCTTTCTTT
NA	TRBV2	TRBD1	TRBJ1-5	CASSIHPTGGVGPQHF	TGTGCCAGCAGCATACACCCGACAGGGGGAGTAGGGCCCCAGCATTTT
many	TRBV12-3/TRBV12-4	NA	TRBJ1-6	CASSLETDSPLHF	TGTGCCAGCAGTTTGGAGACAGATTCACCCCTCCACTTT
NA	TRBV4-2	NA	TRBJ2-3	CASSQEGLTRILDTQYF	TGTGCCAGCAGCCAAGAGGGGCTGACTAGAATATTAGATACGCAGTATTTT
many	TRBV12-3/TRBV12-4	TRBD2	TRBJ2-2	CASRASGYTGELFF	TGTGCCAGCAGAGCTAGCGGTTACACCGGGGAGCTGTTTTTT
NA	TRBV12-3/TRBV12-4	NA	TRBJ1-2	CASSSTYGYTF	TGTGCCAGCAGTTCCACCTATGGCTACACCTTC
NA	TRBV6-6	NA	TRBJ1-5	CASSYSYDQPQHF	TGTGCCAGCAGTTACTCCTACGATCAGCCCCAGCATTTT
few	TRBV20-1	NA	TRBJ1-1	CSARDPGRGTEAFF	TGCAGTGCTAGGGACCCAGGGCGCGGGACTGAAGCTTTCTTT
NA	TRBV11-2	TRBD1	TRBJ2-1	CASSPPGTGNNEQFF	TGTGCCAGCAGCCCTCCCGGGACAGGGAACAATGAGCAGTTCTTC
few	TRBV10-3	NA	TRBJ2-7	CAISEVERRARSYEQYF	TGTGCCATCAGTGAGGTAGAGCGGCGGGCCCGCTCCTACGAGCAGTACTTC
many	TRBV12-3/TRBV12-4	NA	TRBJ1-2	CASRLGDTSYGYTF	TGTGCCAGCCGCTTGGGGGACACCAGCTATGGCTACACCTTC
NA	TRBV18	NA	TRBJ1-2	CASSPQTPDYGYTF	TGTGCCAGCTCACCTCAGACGCCGGACTATGGCTACACCTTC
few	TRBV28	NA	TRBJ1-3	CASSLGGWARGNTIYF	TGTGCCAGCAGTCTCGGGGGGTGGGCGCGGGGAAACACCATATATTTT
NA	TRBV27	TRBD2	TRBJ2-1	CASTRTSGEERGVYNEQFF	TGTGCCAGCACCCGGACTAGCGGAGAAGAGCGGGGAGTCTACAATGAGCAGTTCTTC
many	TRBV7-8	NA	TRBJ1-5	CASSLATGRGYSNQPQHF	TGTGCCAGCAGCTTAGCCACAGGTCGGGGGTATAGCAATCAGCCCCAGCATTTT
NA	TRBV9	NA	TRBJ2-5	CASSVAAGSLETQYF	TGTGCCAGCAGCGTAGCTGCAGGGTCGTTGGAGACCCAGTACTTC
few	TRBV18	NA	TRBJ1-1	CASSPTMNTEAFF	TGTGCCAGCTCACCCACCATGAACACTGAAGCTTTCTTT
NA	TRBV19	NA	TRBJ1-2	CASSTTGSFYGYTF	TGTGCCAGTAGTACAACAGGGTCCTTCTATGGCTACACCTTC